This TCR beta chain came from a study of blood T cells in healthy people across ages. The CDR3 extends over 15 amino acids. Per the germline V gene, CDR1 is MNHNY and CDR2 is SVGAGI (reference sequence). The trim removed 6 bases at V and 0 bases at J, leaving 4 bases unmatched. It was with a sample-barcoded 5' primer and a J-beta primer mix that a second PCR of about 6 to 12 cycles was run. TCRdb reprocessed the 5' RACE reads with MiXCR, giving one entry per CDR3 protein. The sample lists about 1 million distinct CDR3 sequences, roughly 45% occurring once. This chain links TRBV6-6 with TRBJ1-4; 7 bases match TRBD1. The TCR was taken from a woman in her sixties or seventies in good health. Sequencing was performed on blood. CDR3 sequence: CASRRDSSTNEKLFF. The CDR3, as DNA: TGTGCCAGCAGGAGGGACAGCTCAACTAATGAAAAACTGTTTTTT.